Below are 28 T cell receptor beta chains sequenced from a single sample in a study of OX40 agonist ivuxolimab in advanced cancers. Only in-frame clones appear in the TCRdb table, and some are missing; sequencing was by immunoSEQ multiplex PCR. The data hold 20,000 to 30,000 clones, with roughly three quarters observed a single time. Sequencing was performed on CD4+ or CD8+ T cells sorted from blood, taken in a trial of the OX40 agonist ivuxolimab. The receptors were sampled from an adult with an advanced solid tumor such as melanoma, head and neck, liver or kidney cancer.

The chain recombines TRBV7-6 with TRBJ1-1, with D perhaps matching TRBD1 (5 bases). CDR3 length: 14 residues. Looked up from germline, CDR1 is SGHVS and CDR2 is FNYEAQ. Trimming took 3 bases from V and 0 from J, leaving 8 bases between them. CDR3 amino acids: CASSLGRMNTEAFF. CDR3 nucleotide sequence: TGTGCCAGCAGCTTGGGACGGATGAACACTGAAGCTTTCTTT. Full variable domain (missing parts from reference TRBV7-6 and TRBJ1-1): GAGVSQSPRYKVTKRGQDVALRCDPISGHVSLYWYRQALGQGPEFLTYFNYEAQQDKSGLPNDRFSAERPEGSISTLTIQRTEQRDSAMYRCASSLGRMNTEAFFGQGTRLTVV.

The J gene is TRBJ1-1, the V gene TRBV30; D not certain. V lost 0 bases and J lost 5, with 16 bases in between. The V gene's germline CDR1 is GTSNPN and CDR2 SVGIG (reference sequence). This CDR3 region has 15 residues. CDR3 region: CAWSVSGPDRTEAFF. CDR3 nucleotide sequence: TGTGCCTGGAGTGTTTCTGGCCCGGACCGGACTGAAGCTTTCTTT.

This clone turned up a few times. V usage is TRBV25-1 and J usage is TRBJ1-3; the D is unclear. The CDR3 spans 15 residues. V was clipped by 6 bases and J by 0 bases, with 12 bases between them. Per the germline V gene, CDR1 is MGHDK and CDR2 is SYGVNS. CDR3 sequence reads: CASRPAGDSGNTIYF. CDR3 bases: TGTGCCAGCAGGCCGGCTGGGGACTCTGGAAACACCATATATTTT.

The chain links TRBV14 to TRBJ2-1; TRBD1 matches 10 bases. This CDR3 contains 15 residues. Unmatched junction bases numbered 9, after V lost 4 bases and J lost 9 bases. Looked up from germline, CDR1 is SGHDN and CDR2 is FVKESK. The CDR3 bases are TGTGCCAGCAGCCCGACAGGGGGCAAAACTTTTGAGCAGTTCTTC. It yields the protein CASSPTGGKTFEQFF.

The chain couples TRBV11-2 to TRBJ1-1, with TRBD1 matching over 7 bases. Per the germline V gene, CDR1 is SGHAT and CDR2 is FQNNGV. J was trimmed by 1 base and V by 4 bases; bases with no gene match: 15. The CDR3 covers 18 residues. CDR3 amino acids: CASSSRDRDSLKNTEAFF. Here the CDR3 DNA reads TGTGCCAGCAGCTCCAGAGACAGGGATTCACTAAAGAACACTGAAGCTTTCTTT.

This clone has only a few counts. This chain links TRBV5-5 with TRBJ2-7; possibly TRBD1 for D (6 bases). Germline V gene lookup returns CDR1 SGHKS and CDR2 YYEKEE (reference sequence). Trimming removed 4 bases at V and 4 bases at J, with 18 bases between. The CDR3 is 15 residues long. CDR3 coding DNA: TGTGCCAGCAGCCAACAGGGACCGGTCTTATACGAGCAGTACTTC. It specifies CASSQQGPVLYEQYF.

The gene calls are TRBV19 and TRBJ2-5, with 10 nucleotides matching TRBD1. Judging by the DNA end, TRBJ2-7 fits better; the J call may be wrong. There are 14 residues in the CDR3. Per the germline V gene, CDR1 is LNHDA and CDR2 is SQIVND (reference sequence). The CDR3 reads CASNPGQGTYEQYF. Here the CDR3 DNA reads TGTGCCAGTAACCCGGGACAGGGGACTTACGAGCAGTACTTC.

The chain links TRBV7-9 to TRBJ2-7; 14 bases match TRBD2. The J segment lost 3 bases and the V segment lost 1 base, leaving 2 bases of the junction unmatched. The CDR3 extends over 16 amino acids. The germline V gene encodes CDR1 SEHNR and CDR2 FQNEAQ (reference sequence). This CDR3 is CASSLGGLAGDYEQYF. The CDR3, as DNA: TGTGCCAGCAGCTTAGGGGGACTAGCGGGAGACTACGAGCAGTACTTC.

The chain has TRBV28 and TRBJ1-3; D call uncertain. The CDR3 consists of 14 residues. V lost 1 base and J lost 1, with 5 bases in between. CDR1 is MDHEN and CDR2 is SYDVKM in the germline V gene. DNA of the CDR3: TGTGCCAGCAGTTTATCCGATTCTGGAAACACCATATATTTT. Encoded protein: CASSLSDSGNTIYF.

The chain combines TRBV5-1 with TRBJ2-7; D remains unclear. The CDR3 extends over 14 amino acids. The ends were cut back, 2 bases at V and 2 bases at J, with 11 bases in the middle. From germline, CDR1 is SGHRS and CDR2 YFSETQ. The CDR3 spells CASSFWTETYEQYF. CDR3 coding DNA: TGCGCCAGCAGCTTTTGGACGGAGACCTACGAGCAGTACTTC.

In this sample, this clone turned up once. Other DNA sequences in this specimen translate into the identical CDR3. V usage is TRBV27 and J usage is TRBJ1-5, with D unclear. Germline V lookup: CDR1 MNHEY, CDR2 SMNVEV (reference sequence). The ends were cut back, 1 base at V and 4 bases at J, with 5 bases in the middle. CDR3 length: 13 amino acids. DNA for the CDR3: TGTGCCAGCAGTTTATGGGGAAATCAGCCCCAGCATTTT. Residues: CASSLWGNQPQHF.

V and J are TRBV6-6 and TRBJ1-1; no firm D call. The CDR3 consists of 13 residues. Per germline, CDR1 MNHNY and CDR2 SVGAGI (reference sequence). Trimming pared 4 bases from V and 0 bases from J, leaving 6 bases between. The CDR3 reads CASSLTVNTEAFF. CDR3 DNA: TGTGCCAGCAGTTTGACTGTGAACACTGAAGCTTTCTTT.

V usage is TRBV19 and J usage is TRBJ2-3; D may be TRBD1 or TRBD2 (5 bases each). The CDR3 consists of 13 residues. With 7 bases removed from V and 1 base from J, the gap between germline ends came to 9 bases. The germline V gene has CDR1 LNHDA and CDR2 SQIVND (reference sequence). DNA for the CDR3: TGTGCCAGTAACCAGGGACGCACAGATACGCAGTATTTT. Translating it yields CASNQGRTDTQYF.

In nucleotides, the CDR3 is TGTGCCAGCAGTTTACCCCGGACTAGCGGGGTCGCAACGAGGAACACCGGGGAGCTGTTTTTT. The encoded protein is CASSLPRTSGVATRNTGELFF. V usage is TRBV28 and J usage is TRBJ2-2, with TRBD2 identical over 12 bases. The CDR3 sequence is 21 residues long. CDR1 and CDR2 (germline): MDHEN, SYDVKM. The junction had 14 bases not matched to a gene; V was cut back by 2 bases and J by 1 base.

V gene TRBV5-6 combines with J gene TRBJ2-1; D ambiguous. In germline, CDR1 is SGHDT, CDR2 YYEEEE. The CDR3 length is 15 residues. V was shortened by 5 bases and J by 2 bases, with 14 bases between the two germline ends. CDR3 sequence (DNA): TGTGCCAGCAGTCTGAGGCGGACCACCTACAATGAGCAGTTCTTC. Residues: CASSLRRTTYNEQFF.

This chain uses TRBV18 with TRBJ1-4, with D possibly TRBD1 on 5 matching bases. CDR1 and CDR2 (germline): KGHSH, LQKENI. The CDR3 length is 15 residues. Trimming pared 2 bases from V and 3 bases from J, leaving 10 bases between. The CDR3 region is CASSPAVGANEKLFF. CDR3 coding DNA: TGTGCCAGCTCACCAGCGGTGGGGGCTAATGAAAAACTGTTTTTT.

This rearrangement joins TRBV27 to TRBJ1-1; a weak D match, TRBD1 (5 bases). The V end lost 7 bases, the J end lost 5 bases, and 14 bases lay between the germline ends. Germline V CDR1 and CDR2: MNHEY, SMNVEV (reference sequence). This CDR3 has 13 amino acids. CDR3 sequence: CASKIMGGTEAFF. The CDR3 nucleotides read TGTGCCAGCAAGATTATGGGGGGGACTGAAGCTTTCTTT.

The chain is built from TRBV6-5 and TRBJ1-1; the D is unclear. Germline CDR1 reads MNHEY; CDR2 reads SVGAGI. CDR3 length: 11 residues. The ends were cut back, 2 bases at V and 7 bases at J, with 5 bases in the middle. CDR3 region: CASSYGVEAFF. The DNA for the CDR3 is TGTGCCAGCAGTTACGGAGTTGAAGCTTTCTTT.

The chain combines TRBV18 with TRBJ1-5, with TRBD1 matching 7 bases. V shed 4 bases and J 4 bases; nucleotides not matched to a gene: 7. Germline lookup yields CDR1 KGHSH and CDR2 LQKENI. There are 15 residues in the CDR3. This CDR3 is CASSRTGTENQPQHF. CDR3 nucleotide sequence: TGTGCCAGCTCACGCACCGGGACAGAAAATCAGCCCCAGCATTTT. The whole variable domain, filled in from reference TRBV18 and TRBJ1-5, reads NAGVMQNPRHLVRRRGQEARLRCSPMKGHSHVYWYRQLPEEGLKFMVYLQKENIIDESGMPKERFSAEFPKEGPSILRIQQVVRGDSAAYFCASSRTGTENQPQHFGDGTRLSIL.

V usage is TRBV7-2 and J usage is TRBJ2-1, with D tentatively TRBD1 or TRBD2 (5 bases each). Germline V gene lookup returns CDR1 SGHTA and CDR2 FQGNSA. There are 17 residues in the CDR3. Trimming took off 6 bases at V and 0 bases at J, with 18 bases between the two ends. CDR3 loop: CASRGDLFLYSYNEQFF. The CDR3 bases are TGTGCCAGCAGAGGGGACCTCTTTCTTTACTCCTACAATGAGCAGTTCTTC.

This sequence joins TRBV6-1 and TRBJ1-1, with TRBD1 matching over 7 bases. CDR3 length: 15 amino acids. The V gene's germline CDR1 is MNHNS and CDR2 SASEGT. V was clipped by 4 bases and J by 4 bases; unmatched bases: 9. The CDR3: CASSALTGMGTEAFF. Here the CDR3 DNA reads TGTGCCAGCAGTGCCCTGACAGGGATGGGCACTGAAGCTTTCTTT.

The CDR3 region has the DNA TGTGCCAGCAGCGTACTTAGTAGACGCACAGATACGCAGTATTTT. Protein product: CASSVLSRRTDTQYF. The chain carries TRBV9 and TRBJ2-3; no clear D gene. Trimming stripped 1 base from V and 1 base from J, with 10 bases between. This CDR3 comprises 15 residues. CDR1 and CDR2 from the germline V gene are SGDLS and YYNGEE.

The V call is TRBV19, the J call TRBJ2-7; 7 bases align to TRBD2. The CDR3 extends over 15 amino acids. J gave up 5 bases and V 1 base, and 8 bases lay outside the gene matches. Germline V gene data show CDR1 as LNHDA and CDR2 as SQIVND (reference sequence). The CDR3, as DNA: TGTGCCAGTAGTATAGTAGCCTTAGGACTAGACGAGCAGTACTTC. Protein product: CASSIVALGLDEQYF.

This clone has only a few counts. The chain has TRBV19 and TRBJ2-3, with 9 bases lining up with TRBD2. V lost 1 base to trimming and J lost 1 base; unmatched junction nucleotides: 6. The CDR3 covers 17 residues. CDR1 and CDR2 from the germline V gene are LNHDA and SQIVND (reference sequence). CDR3 DNA: TGTGCCAGTAGTATAGCGCGGGGGGGCCGTGGCACAGATACGCAGTATTTT. Its protein product is CASSIARGGRGTDTQYF.

V is TRBV25-1 and J is TRBJ1-4; D is possibly TRBD1 (6 bases). The CDR3 runs to 16 residues. Trimming left V 3 bases short and J 8 bases short, with 19 bases between. The V gene's germline CDR1 is MGHDK and CDR2 SYGVNS. For the CDR3, the DNA is TGTGCCAGCAGTGACCTCGCGGGGGCGGGTTGGGAAAAACTGTTTTTT. Its translation is CASSDLAGAGWEKLFF.

The chain links TRBV28 to TRBJ2-5, with 7 bases identical to TRBD1. The better agreement between TRBJ2-7 and the DNA end casts doubt on the J call. The germline CDR1 and CDR2 sequences are MDHEN and SYDVKM. The CDR3 runs 14 residues. The CDR3 DNA is TGTGCCAGCAGTTTGGACAGGACCACCTACGAGCAGTACTTC. Amino acids: CASSLDRTTYEQYF.

This clone was counted once. The rearrangement links TRBV13 to TRBJ2-7; D unclear. The V end was cut by 5 bases, the J end by 3 bases, with 11 bases between. Per germline, CDR1 PRHDT and CDR2 FYEKMQ (reference sequence). The CDR3 is 13 residues long. This CDR3 reads CASSTSDVYEQYF. DNA for the CDR3: TGTGCCAGCAGCACCTCGGATGTCTACGAGCAGTACTTC.

The chain's CDR3 is CASRPLSGGWTEAFF. The CDR3, as DNA: TGTGCCAGCAGGCCCCTCTCAGGGGGCTGGACTGAAGCTTTCTTT. V and J are TRBV11-2 and TRBJ1-1; 8 bases agree with TRBD1. The length of the CDR3 is 15 residues. V dropped 6 bases and J dropped 5; count of bases not matched to a gene: 11. Germline V gene data show CDR1 as SGHAT and CDR2 as FQNNGV.